This T cell receptor beta chain was captured in a study of Ad26.COV2.S vaccination and SARS-CoV-2 variants. Looking at the study overall: This donor came from the COV1001 trial of Ad26.COV2.S. Donor got 5x10^10 or 1x10^11 viral particles of Ad26.COV2.S. The study's findings and limits: The breadth of spike-specific CD8+ and CD4+ T cell responses after vaccination was reportedly substantial.

The repertoire was sequenced with immunoSEQ multiplex PCR; TCRdb's copy has only in-frame clones and lacks some. Seen here are some 500,000 clones, about 91% observed once, and the top ten hold approximately 2.5%. For this clone: Its antigen is unidentified.

Germline V CDR1 and CDR2: SGHRS, YFSETQ. The CDR3 spans 16 residues. Trimming took 1 base from V and 4 from J; bases not matched to a gene: 7. The treatment here: 19 received Ad26.COV2.S at low or high dose, single or two shots; several received placebo; per-sample allocation not given. Sampling happened 63 days after the first vaccine or placebo injection. The sequenced sample was peripheral blood, obtained in a trial of Ad26.COV2.S vaccine versus placebo. This TCR was sampled from a person between 18 and 65 years old who received the Ad26.COV2.S COVID-19 vaccine or a placebo. The gene calls are TRBV5-1 and TRBJ2-2, with 7 bases fitting TRBD1. In DNA form, the CDR3 reads TGCGCCAGCAGCTTGATCGGGACAGTACCCACCGGGGAGCTGTTTTTT. It codes for CASSLIGTVPTGELFF.